This paragraph reports one T cell receptor beta chain. This receptor's antigen is unknown. Per-nucleotide qualities are absent, and no much larger clonotype sits a single base away. To prepare the library, the immunoSEQ multiplex PCR assay was applied. The multiplex PCR relied on a mix of 60 forward primers for TCR Vbeta segments and 13 reverse primers for TCR Jbeta segments. The CDR3 region of rearranged TCR beta genes was amplified from genomic DNA with a multiplex PCR assay. The Illumina HiSeq System was used to sequence the amplified TCR beta libraries as 87-base-pair reads. Processing in the source paper ran as follows. A later analysis counted about 80 million unique TCR beta chains across the 666 repertoires, and about 10 million of these chains were shared by at least two donors. To remove PCR and sequencing errors, raw reads were error-corrected and collapsed into unique sequences using a nearest-neighbor algorithm that merged closely related sequences. To assign V, D and J gene segments, CDR3 sequences were aligned to IMGT reference sequences. For a sequence to be retained, at least a six-nucleotide match to both a V gene segment and a J gene segment was required. A rearrangement was called productive if the CDR3 had no stop codons and remained in frame with V and J, and every other rearrangement was called non-productive. CDR3 was defined according to IMGT convention as the region running from the second conserved V-encoded cysteine to the conserved J-encoded phenylalanine. In an earlier analysis of some 550 of the donors, sequences lacking an unambiguous match to a single V gene segment were excluded. In an earlier analysis of approximately 590 of the donors, a V segment was called functional when productive rearrangements were above 56.7%, and segregating when the standard deviation between donors exceeded 5%. A statistical classification framework was built to diagnose cytomegalovirus status from the catalog of TCR beta chain sequences. V and J gene assignment, in a later analysis, came from comparing TCR nucleotide sequences with IMGT/GENE-DB human TR gene sequences. In a later analysis, CDR3 sequences and most-parsimonious VDJ recombination scenarios were assigned using the TCRdist pipeline. In a later analysis, each TCR beta chain was defined by its CDR3 amino acid sequence together with its V-gene family, and reads without a unique V-gene family were excluded. To address suspected cross-contamination and a sequencing artifact, a later analysis removed approximately 590 highly shared, low-generation-probability nucleotide sequences. In a later analysis, a clonal expansion index was calculated for each public chain from normalized within-repertoire ranks of inferred template counts. A later analysis computed generation probabilities with a VDJ recombination model fitted to out-of-frame rearrangements, and checked the results against IGoR. In a later analysis, TCR-TCR, TCR-HLA and TCR-CMV co-occurrence was scored with hypergeometric tests, and a repertoire-size bias correction was applied to TCR pairs. False discovery rates were estimated in a later analysis by permuting HLA or CMV assignments 20 times. In a later analysis, co-occurring TCRs were grouped with DBSCAN, and TCRdist sequence similarity was added when clustering was performed within HLA-allele-positive subsets. Repertoires with fewer than 30,000 or more than 120,000 public chains, plus five repertoires with anomalous nucleotide sharing, were excluded from co-occurrence clustering. Entries here come from immuneACCESS through TCRdb and include only in-frame sequences with V and J called. Some clones fail to appear in such tables; in the studies checked, an unresolved V gene covers under half of the shortfall, and the cause of the remainder is unknown. V and J calls and clone size are those listed in that table; D and trimming were worked out from the DNA. This sample holds roughly 130,000 clones; roughly 82% were observed only once. The leading ten clones occupy roughly 12% of the sample.

This entry is derived from a study of cytomegalovirus exposure and HLA in healthy donors (TCRdb year 2017). The study in broad terms: In an earlier analysis of approximately 500 of the donors, approximately 300 Gb of sequence data and 95 million to 130 million unique TCR beta sequences from about 190 million T cells were reported. A later genetic analysis took genome-wide SNP genotypes for 398 of the 666 donors and used that subset as a discovery cohort. High-throughput TCR immunosequencing, statistical association of individual TCRs with disease status, and machine learning were combined to predict cytomegalovirus infection status. Among roughly 400 genotyped donors of the cohort, an average of roughly 230,000 unique TCR beta nucleotide sequences was sequenced per donor, of which 15% to 20% were non-productive. Rather than drawing on any new phenotypic data, the later analysis identified candidate immune exposures from TCR beta sequences and the way those sequences occurred across donors. Every repertoire in the discovery cohort had been generated on one and the same sequencing platform. Donor age, sex, ethnicity and CMV serostatus were compiled alongside the repertoire data. In an earlier analysis of several hundred of the donors, high-throughput TCR beta sequencing was used to judge whether each TCR beta V gene segment behaved as functional or pseudogenic. To study patterns of TCR occurrence, a later analysis re-analyzed previously published TCR beta repertoires from around 660 donors and added high-resolution HLA genotyping. An early release that covered 500 to 800 HLA-typed donors contained about 300 gigabases of sequencing data and tens of millions of unique TCR sequences. The study aimed to test whether signatures of past pathogen exposure could be identified by cataloging public T cell receptors. The T cell repertoires of 666 subjects were profiled by immunosequencing and related to cytomegalovirus serostatus. The number of typed donors differed by locus: about 620-640 for A, B, C, DRB1 and DQB1; 500 to 550 for DQA1; about 600 for DPA1; and about 450 for DPB1. Four or five DR-DQ haplotypes were handled as single units for association and clustering, since linkage in the cohort was strong. In addition to the first cohort of approximately 650 subjects, a separate validation cohort of 120 different subjects was used. Both class I and class II loci were covered by HLA typing, at four-digit resolution. Of the roughly 390 genotyped donors, over 70% fell in the genetic ancestry cluster associated with self-reported Caucasian donors.

Via the germline V gene, CDR1 is SGDLS and CDR2 YYNGEE. CDR3 length: 16 amino acids, cysteine to phenylalanine. The sequence is cut down to CDR3 DNA, 48 bases in frame from base 1. The germline ends are 14 bases apart after V is trimmed by 4 bases and J by 0 bases. General conclusions and limits of the study: A further reported finding was that TCR beta sequences accurately predicted the HLA-A and HLA-B alleles for most subjects in the first cohort. In vitro tests confirmed that a few of the cytomegalovirus-associated TCR beta chains recognize cytomegalovirus antigens. The study listed approximately 150 TCR beta chains as associated with cytomegalovirus. Cytomegalovirus status was reported to be diagnosed by the classifier with high specificity and sensitivity in both the original and validation cohorts. In a later analysis, HLA-associated TCR beta chains were found to be more clonally expanded and to have lower generation probabilities than equally common non-associated chains. According to a later analysis, parvovirus B19, influenza, CMV and Epstein-Barr virus appeared linked to several top co-occurrence clusters. Assigning TCR associations to individual alleles was difficult when HLA alleles, especially DR and DQ, strongly co-occurred. In a later genetic analysis, fewer N-insertions in productive TCRs were reported among donors in an Asian-associated ancestry cluster than the roughly 640-donor mean. Some IMGT-functional V segments, including TRBV6-2 and TRBV6-3, could not be told apart with the 87-base-pair reads, so those segments were excluded. In an earlier analysis of about 550 of the donors, most TCR beta V segments were observed in productive rearrangements about 87% or about 30% of the time, broadly matching IMGT annotations. In a later analysis, TCR association rates were found to vary across HLA loci, with the most associated TCRs seen for DRB1 alleles and the fewest for HLA-C alleles. In a later analysis, 15,000 to 20,000 TCR beta sequences were associated with specific HLA alleles at a false discovery rate of 0.05. Because some donors lacked HLA typing at each locus, the association tests relied only on the typed subset. Linkage disequilibrium might explain the correlated functional status among segregating V segments, but an unknown experimental factor could not be excluded. It was suggested by the authors that the approach could potentially be generalized to other disease states and immunological phenotypes. A later genetic analysis associated a missense DCLRE1C variant with V-gene and J-gene trimming of TCR beta chains, and an independent cohort replicated the association. The sequencing pipeline was judged likely to have produced a cluster of highly shared sequence variants as a technical artifact. While some public TCRs were present in many individuals, most TCR sequences turned up only very rarely across donors. The presence/absence analyses assumed that sequencing depth was roughly uniform across donors, and that assumption may not be true. The only immune exposure information available for the cohort was CMV serostatus. Because counts were too low, about 18 rarely observed V segments, including chromosome 9 orphons, were left out of the earlier analysis of approximately 500 of the donors. According to a later analysis, most CMV-associated TCR beta chains appeared to be HLA-restricted, and the HLA associations seemed to be driven largely by CMV exposure. This cohort had only TCR beta chains sequenced, and the lack of alpha or paired-chain data limited which features could be detected.

The cohort comprised approximately 700 healthy bone marrow donors. Cohort members were all nominally healthy when sampled, although unrecorded immune exposures were likely present. The donor tested CMV seropositive, placing the donor among the roughly 270 seropositive members of the cohort. A peripheral blood sample was collected from each donor, and TCR beta sequencing was performed on peripheral blood mononuclear cells. Genomic DNA was extracted from the blood cell samples with the Qiagen DNeasy Blood Extraction Kit. The sequence joins TRBV9 to TRBJ1-3; the D gene is perhaps TRBD1, on 6 matching bases. This receptor was taken from a male donor in good health and CMV-seropositive. The sequencing sample was made of PBMCs. DNA sequence: TGTGCCAGCAGCTCGGGACACACCACCTCTGGAAACACCATATATTTT. Its protein product is CASSSGHTTSGNTIYF.